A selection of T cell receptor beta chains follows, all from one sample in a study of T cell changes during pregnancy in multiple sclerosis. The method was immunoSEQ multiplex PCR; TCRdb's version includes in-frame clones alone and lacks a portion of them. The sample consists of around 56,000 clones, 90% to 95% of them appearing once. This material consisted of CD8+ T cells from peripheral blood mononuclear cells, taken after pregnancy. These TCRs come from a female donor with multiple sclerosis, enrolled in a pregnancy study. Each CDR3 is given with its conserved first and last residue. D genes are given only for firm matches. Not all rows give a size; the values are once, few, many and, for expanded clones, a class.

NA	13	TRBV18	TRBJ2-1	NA	TGTGCCAGCTCACCTTTAGTAAGCAATGAGCAGTTCTTC	CASSPLVSNEQFF
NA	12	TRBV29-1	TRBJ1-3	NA	TGCAGCTCCCAAGGGGCTGGAAACACCATATATTTT	CSSQGAGNTIYF
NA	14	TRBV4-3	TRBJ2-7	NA	TGCGCCAGCAGCCCCGACAGGACTCTCTACGAGCAGTACTTC	CASSPDRTLYEQYF
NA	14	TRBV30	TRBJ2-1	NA	TGTGCCTGGAGTGGATGGAGCTCCTACAATGAGCAGTTCTTC	CAWSGWSSYNEQFF
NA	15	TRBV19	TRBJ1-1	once	TGTGCCAGTAGTATAGGAGGTGTGGGGAACACTGAAGCTTTCTTT	CASSIGGVGNTEAFF
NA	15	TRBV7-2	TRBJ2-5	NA	TGTGCCAGCAGCAAAGGGGGGGCAGGGCAAGAGACCCAGTACTTC	CASSKGGAGQETQYF
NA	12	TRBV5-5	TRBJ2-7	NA	TGTGCCAGCAGGCAATCAGCGTACGAGCAGTACTTC	CASRQSAYEQYF
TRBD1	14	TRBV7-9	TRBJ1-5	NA	TGTGCCAGCAGCCTACAGGGGTATGATCAGCCCCAGCATTTT	CASSLQGYDQPQHF
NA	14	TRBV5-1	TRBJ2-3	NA	TGCGCCGCGACTAGGGTGCTTAACACAGATACGCAGTATTTT	CAATRVLNTDTQYF
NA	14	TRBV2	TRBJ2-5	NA	TGTGCCAGCAGTGTTTACAGGGTAGGAGAGACCCAGTACTTC	CASSVYRVGETQYF
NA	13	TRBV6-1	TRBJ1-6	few	TGTGCCAGCAGTGACAGGGAAAATTCACCCCTCCACTTT	CASSDRENSPLHF
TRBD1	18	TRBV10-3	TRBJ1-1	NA	TGTGCCATCAGTGATGCCTCAGGAGGGGGCACCCTGAACACTGAAGCTTTCTTT	CAISDASGGGTLNTEAFF
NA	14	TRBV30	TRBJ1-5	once	TGTGCCTGGTCCATAGGGGGGGGCCGACAGCCCCAGCATTTT	CAWSIGGGRQPQHF